This T cell receptor beta chain was profiled in a study of cytomegalovirus exposure and HLA in healthy donors. The PCR made use of 60 Vbeta and 13 Jbeta primers. Sequencing used immunoSEQ multiplex PCR; TCRdb keeps in-frame clones, though not all of them. Of more than 90,000 clones detected, about 72% appear once; the ten largest clones hold 4% to 5%. Donors had nominal health at sampling but likely had unrecorded immune exposures. This sequence originates from a man aged 50 to 59 in good health and CMV-seropositive. Sequencing input: PBMCs.

CDR3 loop: CASSSIMGTVNTEAFF. In DNA, the CDR3 is TGCGCCAGCAGCTCAATCATGGGGACAGTGAACACTGAAGCTTTCTTT. This chain connects TRBV5-1 to TRBJ1-1, with 7 bases matching TRBD1. Trimming at V came to 3 bases and at J to 0 bases, leaving 8 bases not matched to a gene. Looked up from germline, CDR1 is SGHRS and CDR2 is YFSETQ. The CDR3 covers 16 residues. The complete variable domain, with remaining parts taken from reference TRBV5-1 and TRBJ1-1, reads KAGVTQTPRYLIKTRGQQVTLSCSPISGHRSVSWYQQTPGQGLQFLFEYFSETQRNKGNFPGRFSGRQFSNSRSEMNVSTLELGDSALYLCASSSIMGTVNTEAFFGQGTRLTVV.